This TCR beta chain was captured by sequencing in a study of T cells in Graves' hyperthyroidism and ophthalmopathy. Study context: The initial diagnosis was the point when peripheral blood was collected, ahead of any treatment.

Trimming took 0 bases from V and 14 from J, leaving 11 bases between them. Germline V gene lookup returns CDR1 MNHEY and CDR2 SVGEGT. The CDR3 is made up of 12 amino acids. The authors took PBMCs from roughly 10 ml fresh peripheral blood. RNA transcripts were the template for amplifying TCR beta CDR3 regions. The HTBI primer set was used in a first-round RT-PCR of the TCR CDR3. One entry per CDR3 protein results from TCRdb running MiXCR on the multiplex PCR reads. The sample has some 200,000 distinct CDR3 sequences, about a sixth seen once; the top ten hold about 50%. Sequencing was done on a sample of blood. This clonotype originated in a woman aged 50 to 65 with Graves' hyperthyroidism. The gene calls are TRBV6-2 or TRBV6-3 and TRBJ2-1; D unresolved. The CDR3 reads CASSYSKAREFF. In DNA, the CDR3 is TGTGCCAGCAGTTACTCGAAGGCTAGGGAGTTCTTC.